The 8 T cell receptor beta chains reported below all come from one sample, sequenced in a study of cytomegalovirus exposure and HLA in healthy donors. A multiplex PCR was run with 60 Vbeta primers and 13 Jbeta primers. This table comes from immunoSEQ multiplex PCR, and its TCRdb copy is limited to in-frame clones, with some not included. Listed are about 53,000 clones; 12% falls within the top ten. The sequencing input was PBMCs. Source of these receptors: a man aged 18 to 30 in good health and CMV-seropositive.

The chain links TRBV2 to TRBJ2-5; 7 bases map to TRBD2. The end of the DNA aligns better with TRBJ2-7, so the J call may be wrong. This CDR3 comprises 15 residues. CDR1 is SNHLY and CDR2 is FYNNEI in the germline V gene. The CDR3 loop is CASSEAERDFVEQYF. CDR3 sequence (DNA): TGTGCCAGCAGTGAAGCAGAGCGGGATTTTGTCGAGCAGTACTTC.

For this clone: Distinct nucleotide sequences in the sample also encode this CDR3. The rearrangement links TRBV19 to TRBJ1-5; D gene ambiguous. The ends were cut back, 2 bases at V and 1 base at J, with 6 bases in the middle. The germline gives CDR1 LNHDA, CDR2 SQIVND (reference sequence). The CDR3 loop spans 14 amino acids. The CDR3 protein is CASSISGSNQPQHF. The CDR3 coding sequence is TGTGCCAGTAGTATATCAGGAAGCAATCAGCCCCAGCATTTT.

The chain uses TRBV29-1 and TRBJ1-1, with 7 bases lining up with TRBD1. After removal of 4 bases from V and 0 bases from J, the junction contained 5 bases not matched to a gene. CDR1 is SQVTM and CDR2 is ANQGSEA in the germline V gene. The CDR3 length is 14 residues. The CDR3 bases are TGCAGCGTTGTGGAGGGGGCCATGAACACTGAAGCTTTCTTT. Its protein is CSVVEGAMNTEAFF.

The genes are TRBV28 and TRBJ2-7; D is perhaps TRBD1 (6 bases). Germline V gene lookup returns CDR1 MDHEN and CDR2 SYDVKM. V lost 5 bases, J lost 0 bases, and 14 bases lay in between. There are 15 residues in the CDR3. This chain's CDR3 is CASSPLAGDSYEQYF. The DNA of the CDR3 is TGTGCCAGCAGTCCGCTGGCAGGGGACTCCTACGAGCAGTACTTC.

The CDR3 sequence is CASSATGGQSEAFF. In nucleotides, the CDR3 is TGTGCCAGCAGCGCCACAGGGGGCCAATCTGAAGCTTTCTTT. The rearrangement joins TRBV5-6 to TRBJ1-1; TRBD1 aligns across 9 bases. The ends lost 4 bases at V and 6 bases at J; junction bases unmatched: 7. The length of the CDR3 is 14 residues. Germline lookup yields CDR1 SGHDT and CDR2 YYEEEE.

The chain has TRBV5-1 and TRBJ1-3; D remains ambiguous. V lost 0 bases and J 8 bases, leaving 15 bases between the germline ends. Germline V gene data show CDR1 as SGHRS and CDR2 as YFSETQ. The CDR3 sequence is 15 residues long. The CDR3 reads CASSLDGGIADTIYF. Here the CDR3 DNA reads TGCGCCAGCAGCTTGGATGGAGGTATCGCAGACACCATATATTTT.

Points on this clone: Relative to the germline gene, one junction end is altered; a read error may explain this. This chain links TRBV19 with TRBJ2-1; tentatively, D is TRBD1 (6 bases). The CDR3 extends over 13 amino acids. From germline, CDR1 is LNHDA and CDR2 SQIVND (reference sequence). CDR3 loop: CTSGGRRYNEQFF. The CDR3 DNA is TGTACCAGTGGGGGCCGCAGGTACAATGAGCAGTTCTTC.

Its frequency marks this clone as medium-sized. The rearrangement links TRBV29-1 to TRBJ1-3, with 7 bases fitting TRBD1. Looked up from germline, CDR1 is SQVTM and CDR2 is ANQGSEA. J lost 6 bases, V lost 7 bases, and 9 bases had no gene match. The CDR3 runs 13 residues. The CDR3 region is CSATGAGINTIYF. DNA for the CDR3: TGCAGCGCAACAGGGGCAGGGATAAACACCATATATTTT.